The 2 T cell receptor beta chains given below trace back to one sample, sequenced in a study of blood T cell repertoires in COVID-19. Sequenced by immunoSEQ multiplex PCR; TCRdb stores in-frame clones only, minus some. The sample yields about 120,000 clones, 90% seen once. Sequenced sample: peripheral blood. The source of these receptors is a woman aged 55-70 years with COVID-19, enrolled during active disease.

The count of this clone is one. The CDR3 bases are TGTGCCACCAGTGATCCACAAGGGGGCTCGGAAGAGACCCAGTACTTC. This encodes CATSDPQGGSEETQYF. This sequence joins TRBV24-1 and TRBJ2-5; TRBD1 aligns across 7 bases. The CDR3 sequence is 16 residues long. With 3 bases clipped from V and 3 bases from J, the junction kept 9 bases outside the gene matches. Germline CDR1 reads KGHDR; CDR2 reads SFDVKD.

The gene calls are TRBV12-5 and TRBJ1-5; D may be TRBD1 (5 bases). CDR1 and CDR2 (germline): LGHNT, FRNRAP. Deletions cut 6 bases from V and 5 bases from J, with 8 bases between. The CDR3 length is 12 residues. This CDR3 is CASGQADQPQHF. CDR3 bases: TGTGCTAGTGGACAGGCGGATCAGCCCCAGCATTTT.